The clone carrying this T cell receptor (beta chain) showed up just a few times. Its specificity is unknown. Study-wide results and caveats: Tumor memory CD4+ T cell TCR gene usage clustered with blood and lymph node memory CD4+ cells and lymph node naive CD4+ cells. Tumor-infiltrating Treg TCR alpha and beta sequences overlapped most with tumor naive CD4+ T cells, then blood naive.

V was cut by 4 bases and J by 0 bases, with 7 bases left in between. Germline V gives CDR1 SNHLY, CDR2 FYNNEI. The CDR3 is made up of 14 amino acids. Treg sorting used a CD4+CD25+CD127-/low gate. TCRdb reanalysed the 5' RACE reads using MiXCR and keeps one entry per CDR3 protein. The profile shows tens of thousands of distinct CDR3 sequences, 26% of them singletons. Sequenced material: tumor-infiltrating Tregs sorted from the breast tumor. The TCR comes from a female donor with breast cancer. V gene TRBV2 combines with J gene TRBJ2-1; no definite D call. The CDR3 reads CASSVASSYNEQFF. Written as DNA, the CDR3 is TGTGCCAGCAGTGTTGCTAGCTCCTACAATGAGCAGTTCTTC.